Listed below are T cell receptor beta chains from one sample, sequenced in a study of T cells in Graves' hyperthyroidism and ophthalmopathy. TCRdb fed the multiplex PCR reads into MiXCR, producing one record per CDR3 protein. The sample includes a few hundred thousand distinct CDR3 sequences, about 14% seen only once; the top ten take roughly a fifth. The sequenced sample consisted of blood. The receptors originated from a woman in her thirties with Graves' ophthalmopathy. CDR3s include the opening cysteine and the closing phenylalanine or tryptophan. The order of the fields is V gene, J gene, clone size, D gene, CDR3 protein, CDR3 DNA. The D gene is left open where the match is weak. Size is omitted from some rows. Given values are once, few, many or a class for expanded clones.

>TRBV9|TRBJ2-2|few|TRBD1
CASSTRGQGSTGELFF
TGTGCCAGCAGCACCCGGGGACAGGGGAGCACCGGGGAGCTGTTTTTT
>TRBV12-3/TRBV12-4|TRBJ1-3|many|NA
CASSPSRGGGNTIYF
TGTGCCAGCAGTCCATCAAGGGGTGGTGGAAACACCATATATTTT
>TRBV20-1|TRBJ1-5|many|TRBD1
CSARKQGSGVYSNQPQHF
TGCAGTGCTAGGAAACAGGGGTCGGGGGTTTATAGCAATCAGCCCCAGCATTTT
>TRBV3-1|TRBJ2-5|NA|TRBD2
CASSHFGGGEGKETQYF
TGTGCCAGCAGCCATTTCGGGGGGGGTGAAGGAAAAGAGACCCAGTACTTC
>TRBV5-1|TRBJ1-2|NA|TRBD1
CASSLAWGQGNYGYTF
TGCGCCAGCAGCTTGGCCTGGGGACAGGGTAACTATGGCTACACCTTC
>TRBV28|TRBJ2-3|many|NA
CASSLYADTQYF
TGTGCCAGCAGCTTATATGCAGATACGCAGTATTTT
>TRBV18|TRBJ1-1|many|TRBD1
CASSPGQGRSTEAFF
TGTGCCAGCTCACCCGGACAGGGTAGGAGCACTGAAGCTTTCTTT
>TRBV4-1|TRBJ2-7|NA|NA
CASSLPPPTRGEQYF
TGCGCCAGCAGCCTCCCACCCCCGACTCGTGGCGAGCAGTACTTC
>TRBV7-2|TRBJ2-5|many|NA
CASSLASGETQYF
TGTGCCAGCAGCTTAGCCAGCGGGGAGACCCAGTACTTC
>TRBV6-6|TRBJ2-2|few|NA
CASSYVELGELFF
TGTGCCAGCAGTTACGTCGAGCTCGGGGAGCTGTTTTTT
>TRBV29-1|TRBJ2-7|many|NA
CSVGESSYEQYF
TGCAGCGTTGGAGAGAGCTCCTACGAGCAGTACTTC
>TRBV2|TRBJ2-7|many|TRBD1
CASSETGATAYEQYF
TGTGCCAGCAGTGAGACAGGGGCTACGGCCTACGAGCAGTACTTC
>TRBV27|TRBJ2-2|NA|NA
CASASATRDTGELFF
TGTGCCAGCGCTTCCGCGACTCGAGACACCGGGGAGCTGTTTTTT
>TRBV4-1|TRBJ2-5|many|NA
CASSQDARMETQYF
TGCGCCAGCAGCCAAGATGCGAGGATGGAGACCCAGTACTTC
>TRBV7-2|TRBJ2-7|many|NA
CASSSRGLYYEQYF
TGTGCCAGCAGCTCGCGGGGACTGTACTACGAGCAGTACTTC
>TRBV7-8|TRBJ2-1|many|NA
CASSSLAGSADNEQFF
TGTGCCAGCAGCTCACTTGCCGGGTCAGCGGATAATGAGCAGTTCTTC
>TRBV12-3/TRBV12-4|TRBJ2-7|NA|TRBD2
CASSSLAGKTEQYF
TGTGCCAGCTCGTCGCTAGCGGGAAAGACGGAGCAGTACTTC
>TRBV3-1|TRBJ2-5|many|NA
CASSQDLDRQETQYF
TGTGCCAGCAGCCAAGATCTGGACAGACAAGAGACCCAGTACTTC
>TRBV6-2/TRBV6-3|TRBJ1-2|NA|TRBD1
CASSYNAGGHGYTF
TGTGCCAGCAGTTACAACGCAGGGGGCCATGGCTACACCTTC
>TRBV15|TRBJ2-3|many|NA
CATSRDRAGGTDTQYF
TGTGCCACCAGCAGAGATAGGGCAGGGGGCACAGATACGCAGTATTTT
>TRBV3-1|TRBJ2-1|many|NA
CASSQDLRDAYNEQFF
TGTGCCAGCAGCCAAGATCTAAGGGACGCCTACAATGAGCAGTTCTTC